The 16 T cell receptor beta chains below come from one sample, sequenced in a study of somatic mutations in cytotoxic T cells in rheumatoid arthritis. Method: immunoSEQ multiplex PCR; TCRdb's copy keeps in-frame clones and lacks some. The sample lists approximately 25,000 clones, 74% seen once, with just over 9.5% in the top ten. Source material: CD8+ T cells sorted from blood. The receptors stem from a woman under 30 in good health.

This clone has only one observation. The V call is TRBV11-2, the J call TRBJ2-4; D uncertain. The CDR3 has 16 residues. The V end lost 1 base, the J end lost 1 base, and 11 bases lay between the germline ends. CDR1 is SGHAT and CDR2 is FQNNGV in the germline V gene. CDR3 in amino acids: CASSLGAGMAKNIQYF. The CDR3 region has the DNA TGTGCCAGCAGCTTAGGGGCTGGCATGGCCAAAAACATTCAGTACTTC.

This clone has only one observation. The chain joins TRBV16 to TRBJ2-7; D possibly corresponds to TRBD1 (6 bases). V was trimmed by 2 bases and J by 6 bases, leaving 8 bases between them. Germline CDR1 and CDR2: KGHSY and FQNENV. This CDR3 is built from 12 residues. The DNA of the CDR3 is TGTGCCAGCAGCCAACTAGGGGGCGAGCAGTACTTC. It yields the protein CASSQLGGEQYF. The full variable domain, its missing parts supplied by reference TRBV16 and TRBJ2-7, is GEEVAQTPKHLVRGEGQKAKLYCAPIKGHSYVFWYQQVLKNEFKFLISFQNENVFDETGMPKERFSAKCLPNSPCSLEIQATKLEDSAVYFCASSQLGGEQYFGPGTRLTVT.

The chain is built from TRBV27 and TRBJ1-1, with D possibly matching TRBD1 (6 bases). V was trimmed by 6 bases and J by 0 bases, leaving 17 bases between them. The length of the CDR3 is 16 residues. Germline-derived CDR1 and CDR2 are MNHEY and SMNVEV (reference sequence). The CDR3 loop reads CASSSVGGRMNTEAFF. The CDR3 DNA reads as TGTGCCAGCAGCTCGGTAGGGGGGCGTATGAACACTGAAGCTTTCTTT.

V is TRBV27 and J is TRBJ2-7, with D perhaps being TRBD1 or TRBD2 (5 bases each). Germline V gene lookup returns CDR1 MNHEY and CDR2 SMNVEV (reference sequence). Trimming stripped 8 bases from V and 3 bases from J, with 14 bases between. This CDR3 has 13 amino acids. The CDR3 coding sequence is TGTGCCAGCGCCCGGGACGCGCGCTACGAGCAGTACTTC. Translation gives CASARDARYEQYF.

DNA for the CDR3: TGTGCCAGCAGCAGTGCCCAGCGGGAATGGTACACAGATACGCAGTATTTT. Translated, it gives CASSSAQREWYTDTQYF. The J gene is TRBJ2-3, the V gene TRBV5-4; 7 bases are a match to TRBD2. The germline gives CDR1 SGHNT, CDR2 YYREEE (reference sequence). The V and J ends lost 4 bases and 2 bases, in that order; junction bases with no gene match: 13. This CDR3 contains 17 residues.

The chain joins TRBV28 to TRBJ2-1; D remains unclear. Trimming stripped 2 bases from V and 11 bases from J, with 13 bases between. CDR1 MDHEN and CDR2 SYDVKM come from the germline V gene. There are 13 residues in the CDR3. The CDR3 loop is CASSLGWGGQQFF. DNA for the CDR3: TGTGCCAGCAGTTTAGGGTGGGGTGGCCAGCAGTTCTTC.

The gene calls are TRBV5-1 and TRBJ1-1; D call uncertain. CDR1 and CDR2 (germline): SGHRS, YFSETQ. Trimming took 2 bases from V and 2 from J, leaving 7 bases between them. The CDR3 consists of 13 residues. The CDR3: CASSLSQNTEAFF. The DNA for the CDR3 is TGCGCCAGCAGCTTAAGCCAAAACACTGAAGCTTTCTTT.

V usage is TRBV6-5 and J usage is TRBJ1-2; maybe TRBD1 (6 bases). The CDR3 has 13 residues. Germline CDR1 MNHEY, CDR2 SVGAGI. V was trimmed by 6 bases and J by 4 bases, leaving 12 bases between them. The CDR3 nucleotides are TGTGCCAGCAGAACCCAGGGGATCTATGGCTACACCTTC. It translates to CASRTQGIYGYTF.

This clone has just a few counts. This chain joins TRBV28 and TRBJ1-6; the D is unclear. Per germline, CDR1 MDHEN and CDR2 SYDVKM. The CDR3 sequence is 16 residues long. The ends were cut back, 3 bases at V and 7 bases at J, with 16 bases in the middle. The CDR3 loop reads CASSFAFMGGNSPLHF. CDR3 coding DNA: TGTGCCAGCAGTTTCGCCTTTATGGGAGGCAATTCACCCCTCCACTTT.

The gene calls are TRBV27 and TRBJ2-7; D remains ambiguous. Trimming cost V 6 bases and J 11 bases, with 20 bases left between them. Germline V CDR1 and CDR2: MNHEY, SMNVEV (reference sequence). This CDR3 contains 13 residues. CDR3 protein: CASRGLDATTEYF. CDR3 in DNA: TGTGCCAGCAGGGGCCTCGACGCTACGACGGAGTACTTC.

CDR3 sequence (DNA): TGTGCCACCAGCGGGGGACTAGCGAGTGAGCAGTTCTTC. Translating gives CATSGGLASEQFF. The chain uses TRBV15 and TRBJ2-1; 10 positions agree with TRBD2. CDR3 length equals 13 residues. Trimming removed 5 bases from V and 9 bases from J; junction bases left unmatched: 4. Germline CDR1 is LNHNV and CDR2 is YYDKDF (reference sequence).

The rearrangement links TRBV28 to TRBJ2-2; 8 nucleotides agree with TRBD2. Germline V gene sequence: CDR1 MDHEN, CDR2 SYDVKM. V shed 5 bases and J 0 bases; nucleotides not matched to a gene: 8. CDR3 length equals 17 residues. The CDR3 coding sequence is TGTGCCAGCAGTCGTGGCCCGGGGGGGCCGAACACCGGGGAGCTGTTTTTT. Translated: CASSRGPGGPNTGELFF.

Turning to this clone: Other DNA sequences in this sample translate to the same CDR3. The J gene is TRBJ2-1, the V gene TRBV19; D is unclear. V lost 4 bases and J 6 bases, leaving 4 bases between the germline ends. Germline CDR1 reads LNHDA; CDR2 reads SQIVND (reference sequence). The CDR3 contains 11 residues. CDR3 sequence reads: CASSSGNEQFF. As DNA, the CDR3 is TGTGCCAGTAGTAGCGGCAATGAGCAGTTCTTC. The complete variable domain, with remaining parts taken from reference TRBV19 and TRBJ2-1, reads DGGITQSPKYLFRKEGQNVTLSCEQNLNHDAMYWYRQDPGQGLRLIYYSQIVNDFQKGDIAEGYSVSREKKESFPLTVTSAQKNPTAFYLCASSSGNEQFFGPGTRLTVL.

The chain couples TRBV29-1 to TRBJ2-7; 9 nucleotides line up with TRBD1. Trimming removed 6 bases from V and 4 bases from J; junction bases left unmatched: 10. Germline values: CDR1 SQVTM, CDR2 ANQGSEA. The CDR3 is 14 amino acids. Here the CDR3 reads CSVYVRDRVYEQYF. In nucleotides, the CDR3 is TGCAGCGTGTATGTCCGGGACAGGGTGTACGAGCAGTACTTC.

The chain joins TRBV7-2 to TRBJ2-7; D remains ambiguous. V shed 0 bases and J shed 2 bases, with 14 bases lying between them. Germline-derived CDR1 and CDR2 are SGHTA and FQGNSA. This CDR3 has 16 amino acids. The CDR3 DNA reads TGTGCCAGCAGCTTAGCTTGGGCGAGCCCCCCCTACGAGCAGTACGTC. Its translation is CASSLAWASPPYEQYV.

The chain recombines TRBV27 with TRBJ2-1, with TRBD2 identical over 9 bases. The CDR3 sequence is 14 residues long. The J segment lost 7 bases and the V segment lost 3 bases, leaving 4 bases of the junction unmatched. Per the germline V gene, CDR1 is MNHEY and CDR2 is SMNVEV (reference sequence). This CDR3 reads CASSLPSGANEQFF. CDR3 DNA: TGTGCCAGCAGTTTGCCTAGCGGGGCGAATGAGCAGTTCTTC.